This TCR beta chain was found in a study of T cells in Graves' hyperthyroidism and ophthalmopathy. Across the whole study: Peripheral blood was obtained at initial diagnosis, preceding any treatment.

PBMCs were obtained from under 13 ml fresh peripheral blood. V was clipped by 3 bases and J by 9 bases; unmatched bases: 5. The CDR3 runs 11 residues. CDR1 and CDR2 from the germline V gene are SQVTM and ANQGSEA. On this clonotype: The antigen is not known. A read error may be the cause here, since a much bigger clone is one base away.

Broader study findings: Researchers found most expanded thyroid clonotypes above 0.001 in blood as well.

Amplification targeted TCR beta CDR3 regions from RNA transcripts. HTBI primers were employed in a first-round RT-PCR of the TCR CDR3. TCRdb re-called the multiplex PCR reads through MiXCR, storing one row per CDR3 protein. The sample records about 530,000 distinct CDR3 sequences, 15% to 20% being singletons. The chain has TRBV29-1 and TRBJ2-7, with 7 positions matching TRBD1. The specimen sequenced was blood. This TCR came from a woman aged 18-29 years with Graves' ophthalmopathy. The CDR3: CSVDLGGGQYF. The CDR3 DNA follows: TGCAGCGTTGATCTAGGGGGCGGGCAGTACTTC.